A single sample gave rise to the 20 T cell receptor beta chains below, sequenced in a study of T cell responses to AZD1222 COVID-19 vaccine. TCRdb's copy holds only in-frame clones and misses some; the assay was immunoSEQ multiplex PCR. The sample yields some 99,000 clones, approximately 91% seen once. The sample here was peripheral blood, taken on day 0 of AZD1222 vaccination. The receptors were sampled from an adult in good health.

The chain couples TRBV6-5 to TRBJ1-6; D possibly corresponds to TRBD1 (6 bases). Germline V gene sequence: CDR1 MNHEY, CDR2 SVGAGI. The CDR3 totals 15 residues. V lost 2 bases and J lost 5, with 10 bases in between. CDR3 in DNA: TGTGCCAGCAGTTACGGGGCAGGGGATAATTCACCCCTCCACTTT. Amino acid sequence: CASSYGAGDNSPLHF.

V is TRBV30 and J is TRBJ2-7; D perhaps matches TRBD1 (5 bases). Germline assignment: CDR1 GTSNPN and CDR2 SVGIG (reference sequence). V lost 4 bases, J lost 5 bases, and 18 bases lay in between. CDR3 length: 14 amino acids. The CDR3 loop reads CAWTLKGRTNEQYF. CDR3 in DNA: TGTGCCTGGACCCTCAAGGGGCGGACGAACGAGCAGTACTTC.

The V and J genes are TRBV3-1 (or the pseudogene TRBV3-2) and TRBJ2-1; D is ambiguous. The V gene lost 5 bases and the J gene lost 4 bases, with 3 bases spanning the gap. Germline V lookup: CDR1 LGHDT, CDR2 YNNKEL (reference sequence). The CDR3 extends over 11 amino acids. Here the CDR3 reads CASSLYNEQFF. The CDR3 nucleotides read TGTGCCAGCAGCTTATACAATGAGCAGTTCTTC.

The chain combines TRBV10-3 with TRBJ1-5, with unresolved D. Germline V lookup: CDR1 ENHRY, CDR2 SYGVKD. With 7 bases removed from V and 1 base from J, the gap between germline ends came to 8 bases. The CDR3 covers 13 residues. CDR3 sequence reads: CAITPDSNQPQHF. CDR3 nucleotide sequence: TGTGCCATCACCCCGGACAGCAATCAGCCCCAGCATTTT.

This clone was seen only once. The CDR3 here is CASGLGQGTEKLFF. Here the CDR3 DNA reads TGTGCTAGTGGCCTTGGACAGGGGACTGAAAAACTGTTTTTT. The genes are TRBV12-5 and TRBJ1-4, with 9 bases fitting TRBD1. Germline lookup yields CDR1 LGHNT and CDR2 FRNRAP. The CDR3 length is 14 residues. V shed 6 bases and J 7 bases; nucleotides not matched to a gene: 6.

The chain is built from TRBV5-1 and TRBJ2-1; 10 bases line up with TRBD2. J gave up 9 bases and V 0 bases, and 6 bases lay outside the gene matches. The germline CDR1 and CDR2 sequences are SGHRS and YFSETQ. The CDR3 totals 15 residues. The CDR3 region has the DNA TGCGCCAGCAGCTTGGAAAGCGGGAGGGCTAGTGAGCAGTTCTTC. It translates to CASSLESGRASEQFF.

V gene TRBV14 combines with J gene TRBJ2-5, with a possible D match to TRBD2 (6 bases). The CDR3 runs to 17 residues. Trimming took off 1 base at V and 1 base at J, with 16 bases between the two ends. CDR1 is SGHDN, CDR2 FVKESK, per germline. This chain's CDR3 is CASSQVGGFGIQETQYF. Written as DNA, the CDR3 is TGTGCCAGCAGCCAAGTTGGAGGGTTCGGGATCCAAGAGACCCAGTACTTC.

CDR3 in amino acids: CASSKLAGPYNEQFF. In DNA form, the CDR3 reads TGCGCCAGCAGCAAACTAGCGGGACCCTACAATGAGCAGTTCTTC. The chain carries TRBV5-1 and TRBJ2-1, with 10 bases matching TRBD2. The trim removed 4 bases at V and 2 bases at J, leaving 3 bases unmatched. The length of the CDR3 is 15 residues. Germline loops: CDR1 SGHRS, CDR2 YFSETQ.

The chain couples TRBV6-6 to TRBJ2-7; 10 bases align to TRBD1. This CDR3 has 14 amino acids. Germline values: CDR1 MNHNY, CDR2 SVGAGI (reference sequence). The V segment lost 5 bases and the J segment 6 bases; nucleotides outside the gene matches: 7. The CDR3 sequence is CASSPRDRGAEQYF. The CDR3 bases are TGTGCCAGCAGTCCCCGGGACAGGGGCGCCGAGCAGTACTTC.

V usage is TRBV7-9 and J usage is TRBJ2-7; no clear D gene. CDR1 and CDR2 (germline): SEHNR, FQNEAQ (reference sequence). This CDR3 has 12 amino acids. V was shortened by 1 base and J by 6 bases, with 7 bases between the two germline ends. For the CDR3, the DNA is TGTGCCAGCAGCTTAGTACTGGGCGAGCAGTACTTC. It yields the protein CASSLVLGEQYF.

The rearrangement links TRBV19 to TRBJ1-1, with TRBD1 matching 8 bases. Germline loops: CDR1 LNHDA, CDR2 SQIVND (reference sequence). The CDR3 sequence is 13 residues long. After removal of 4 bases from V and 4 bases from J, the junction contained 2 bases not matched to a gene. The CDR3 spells CASSSDRGTEAFF. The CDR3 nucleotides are TGTGCCAGTAGTAGCGACAGGGGCACTGAAGCTTTCTTT.

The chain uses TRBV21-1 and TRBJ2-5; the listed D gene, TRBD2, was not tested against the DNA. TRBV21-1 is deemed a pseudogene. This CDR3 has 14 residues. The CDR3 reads CASSKKTSTETQYF. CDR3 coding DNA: TGTGCCAGCAGCAAGAAGACTAGTACAGAGACCCAGTACTTC.

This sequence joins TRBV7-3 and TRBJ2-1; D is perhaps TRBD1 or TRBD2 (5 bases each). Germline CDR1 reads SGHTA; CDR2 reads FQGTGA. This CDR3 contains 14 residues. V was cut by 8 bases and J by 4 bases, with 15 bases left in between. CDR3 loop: CASGTARGYNEQFF. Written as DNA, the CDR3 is TGTGCCAGCGGGACGGCTCGTGGGTACAATGAGCAGTTCTTC.

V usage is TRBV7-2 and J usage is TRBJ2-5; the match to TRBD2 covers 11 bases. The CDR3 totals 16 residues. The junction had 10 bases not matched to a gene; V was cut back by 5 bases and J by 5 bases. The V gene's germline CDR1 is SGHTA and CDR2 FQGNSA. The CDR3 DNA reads TGTGCCAGCAGCCCCGGAGTAGCGGGGGGGGTGGAGACCCAGTACTTC. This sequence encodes CASSPGVAGGVETQYF.

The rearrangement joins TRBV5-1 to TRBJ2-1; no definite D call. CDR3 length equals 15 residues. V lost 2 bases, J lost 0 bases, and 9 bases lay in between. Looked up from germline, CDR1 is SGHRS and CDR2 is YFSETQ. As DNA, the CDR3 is TGCGCCAGCAGCTTAGACACCAGCTCCTACAATGAGCAGTTCTTC. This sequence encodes CASSLDTSSYNEQFF.

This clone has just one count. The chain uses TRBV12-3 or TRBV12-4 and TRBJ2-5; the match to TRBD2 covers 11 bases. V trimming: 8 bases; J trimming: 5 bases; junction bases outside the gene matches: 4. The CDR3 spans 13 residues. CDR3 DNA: TGTGCCAGCGAAACTAGCGGGGGCGAGACCCAGTACTTC. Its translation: CASETSGGETQYF.

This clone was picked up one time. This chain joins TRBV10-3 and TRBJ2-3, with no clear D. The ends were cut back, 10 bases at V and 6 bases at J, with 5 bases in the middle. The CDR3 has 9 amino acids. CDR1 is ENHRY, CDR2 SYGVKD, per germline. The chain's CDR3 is CANSDTQYF. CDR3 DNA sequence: TGTGCCAACTCCGATACGCAGTATTTT.

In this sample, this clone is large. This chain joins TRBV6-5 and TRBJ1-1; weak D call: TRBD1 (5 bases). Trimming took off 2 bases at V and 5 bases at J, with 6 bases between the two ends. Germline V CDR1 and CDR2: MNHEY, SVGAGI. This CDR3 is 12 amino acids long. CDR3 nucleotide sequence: TGTGCCAGCAGTTACGGGGGGACTGAAGCTTTCTTT. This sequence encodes CASSYGGTEAFF.

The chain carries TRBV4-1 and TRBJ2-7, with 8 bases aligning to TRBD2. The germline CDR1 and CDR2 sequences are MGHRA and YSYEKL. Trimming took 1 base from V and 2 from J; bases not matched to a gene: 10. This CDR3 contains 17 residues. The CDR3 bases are TGCGCCAGCAGCCAAGGGGGGATGGTAGCGGGACCCTACGAGCAGTACTTC. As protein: CASSQGGMVAGPYEQYF.

The CDR3 is CASTRTGDVGGYTF. DNA of the CDR3: TGTGCCAGCACCCGGACAGGCGACGTCGGCGGCTACACCTTC. V and J are TRBV2 and TRBJ1-2, with 7 nucleotides matching TRBD1. The CDR3 contains 14 residues. The germline V gene encodes CDR1 SNHLY and CDR2 FYNNEI. The V segment lost 7 bases and the J segment 8 bases; nucleotides outside the gene matches: 13. Drawing the rest from reference TRBV2 and TRBJ1-2, the complete variable domain is EPEVTQTPSHQVTQMGQEVILRCVPISNHLYFYWYRQILGQKVEFLVSFYNNEISEKSEIFDDQFSVERPDGSNFTLKIRSTKLEDSAMYFCASTRTGDVGGYTFGSGTRLTVV.